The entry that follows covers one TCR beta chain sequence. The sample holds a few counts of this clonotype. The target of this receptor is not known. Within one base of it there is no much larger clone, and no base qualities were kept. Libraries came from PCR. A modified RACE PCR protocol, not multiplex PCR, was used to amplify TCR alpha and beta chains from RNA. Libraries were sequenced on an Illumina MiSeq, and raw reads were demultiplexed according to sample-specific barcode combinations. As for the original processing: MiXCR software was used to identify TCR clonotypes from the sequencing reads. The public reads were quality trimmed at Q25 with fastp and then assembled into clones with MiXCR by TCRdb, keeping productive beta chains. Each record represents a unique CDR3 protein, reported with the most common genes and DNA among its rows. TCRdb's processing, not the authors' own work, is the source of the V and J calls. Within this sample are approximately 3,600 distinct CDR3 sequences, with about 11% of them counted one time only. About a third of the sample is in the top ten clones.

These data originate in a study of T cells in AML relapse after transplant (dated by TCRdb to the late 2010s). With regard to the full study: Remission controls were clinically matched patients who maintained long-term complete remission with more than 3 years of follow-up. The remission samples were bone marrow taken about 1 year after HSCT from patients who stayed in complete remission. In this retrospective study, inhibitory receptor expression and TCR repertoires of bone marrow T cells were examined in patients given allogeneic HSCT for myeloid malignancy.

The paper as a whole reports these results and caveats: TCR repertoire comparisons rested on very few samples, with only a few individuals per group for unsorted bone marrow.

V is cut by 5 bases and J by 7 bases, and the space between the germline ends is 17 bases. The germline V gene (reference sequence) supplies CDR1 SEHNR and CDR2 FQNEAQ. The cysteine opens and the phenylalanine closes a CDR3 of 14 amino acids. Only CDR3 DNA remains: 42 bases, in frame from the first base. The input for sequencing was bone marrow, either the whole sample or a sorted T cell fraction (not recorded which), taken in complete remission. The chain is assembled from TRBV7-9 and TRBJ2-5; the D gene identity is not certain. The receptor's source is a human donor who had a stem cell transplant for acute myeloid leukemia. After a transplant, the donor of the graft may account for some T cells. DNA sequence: TGTGCCAGCAGCCCGAGGACGGACCCCTGGACCCAGTACTTC. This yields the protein CASSPRTDPWTQYF.